The rows below give T cell receptor beta chains drawn from one sample of a study of cytomegalovirus exposure and HLA in healthy donors. The protocol was immunoSEQ multiplex PCR, while the TCRdb copy is restricted to in-frame clones and leaves out a portion. The table records fewer than 150,000 clones, about 74% of them present only once. The sample taken for sequencing was PBMCs. These receptor sequences come from a woman aged 45-65 years in good health and CMV-seronegative. CDR3s include the opening cysteine and the closing phenylalanine or tryptophan. The D gene is left open where the match is weak. Some rows have no size entry. The others give once, few or many, or a class for an expanded clone.

TRBV7-2	NA	TRBJ2-4	TRBD1	TGTGCCAGCAGCCCTACGAGGGACAGCAAAAACATTCAGTACTTC	CASSPTRDSKNIQYF
TRBV11-1	NA	TRBJ2-5	TRBD2	TGTGCCAGCAGCTTCGTGGGGGGGGAGACCCAGTACTTC	CASSFVGGETQYF
TRBV7-2	NA	TRBJ2-7	TRBD1	TGTGCCAGCAGCGACCGACAGGGGTCCTACGAGCAGTACTTC	CASSDRQGSYEQYF
TRBV2	NA	TRBJ1-5	NA	TGTGCCAGCAGTCCTTGGCCCGGAGGCAATCAGCCCCAGCATTTT	CASSPWPGGNQPQHF
TRBV19	NA	TRBJ2-7	NA	TGTGCCAGTAGTTCCCGTTGGAGCTACGAGCAGTACTTC	CASSSRWSYEQYF
TRBV7-2	NA	TRBJ1-5	NA	TGTGCCAGCTCCGCTACGGGAGGAAATCAGCCCCAGCATTTT	CASSATGGNQPQHF
TRBV30	NA	TRBJ1-4	NA	TGTGCCTGGAGTGTAATGGGGGCGGCCGGGGAAAAACTGTTTTTT	CAWSVMGAAGEKLFF
TRBV29-1	NA	TRBJ2-3	TRBD1	TGCAGCGCTAGACAGGGGATGGGAGATACGCAGTATTTT	CSARQGMGDTQYF
TRBV19	NA	TRBJ1-5	NA	TGTGCCAGTAGTATACAGGGGTTCAATCAGCCCCAGCATTTT	CASSIQGFNQPQHF
TRBV6-5	few	TRBJ1-2	TRBD1	TGTGCCAGCAGTAGACGACAGGGTGCCTATGGCTACACCTTC	CASSRRQGAYGYTF
TRBV10-2	NA	TRBJ1-5	NA	TGCGCCAGCCAGGGAAGGGGAATAAATCAGCCCCAGCATTTT	CASQGRGINQPQHF
TRBV28	NA	TRBJ1-1	TRBD1	TGTGCCAGCAGCCTCAGGGGGATATCGAACACTGAAGCTTTCTTT	CASSLRGISNTEAFF